This TCR beta chain was identified during a study of patients and donors after allogeneic stem cell transplantation (TCRdb year 2020). As regards this clonotype: Its antigen target is currently unknown. No base-level quality is on record; no much larger clone is a single base apart.

The CDR3 runs 17 residues from the cysteine to the phenylalanine. Only the CDR3 portion is preserved as DNA: 51 bases, with reading frame beginning at the first base. The germline V gene gives CDR1 as LGHNA and CDR2 as YSLEER. V and J lose 3 bases and 4 bases, and a span of 19 bases separates them. The library relied on RT-PCR. The instrument was a NextSeq 550. TCRdb reran the public reads through fastp at Q25 and MiXCR, keeping productive beta chains. Each CDR3 protein appears once, grouped with its most common genes and DNA. The sample has roughly 200,000 distinct CDR3 sequences on record, 40% to 45% of them singletons. The top ten clonotypes cover 33% of the sample.

The specimen sequenced was blood, either unsorted or a sorted T cell fraction (not recorded which). The chain is made from TRBV4-3 and TRBJ2-1; no D gene call is confident. This sequence was found in a human donor who was either an allogeneic HSCT recipient or a stem cell or donor lymphocyte infusion donor (not recorded which). It is not recorded whose cells these are; they may come from a transplant donor. The CDR3 protein is CASSHPKEGALYNEQFF. Here is the DNA: TGCGCCAGCAGCCATCCTAAGGAAGGAGCCCTATACAATGAGCAGTTCTTC.